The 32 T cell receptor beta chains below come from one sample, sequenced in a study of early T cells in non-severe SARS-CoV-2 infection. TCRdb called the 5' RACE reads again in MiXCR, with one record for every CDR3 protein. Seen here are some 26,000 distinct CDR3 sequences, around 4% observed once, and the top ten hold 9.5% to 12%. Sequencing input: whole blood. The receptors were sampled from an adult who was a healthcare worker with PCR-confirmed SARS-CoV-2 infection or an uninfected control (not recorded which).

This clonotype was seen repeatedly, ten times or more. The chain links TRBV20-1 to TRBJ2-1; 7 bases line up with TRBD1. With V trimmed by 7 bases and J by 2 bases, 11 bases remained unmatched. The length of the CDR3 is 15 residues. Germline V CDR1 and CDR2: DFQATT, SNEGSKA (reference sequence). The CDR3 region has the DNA TGCAGTGTCCCAGGGAGACAGGGCACCTACAATGAGCAGTTCTTC. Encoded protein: CSVPGRQGTYNEQFF.

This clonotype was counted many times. The CDR3 sequence is CASFTSGISSEQFF. CDR3 bases: TGTGCCAGCTTCACTAGCGGGATATCTAGTGAGCAGTTCTTC. This chain connects TRBV27 to TRBJ2-1; the match to TRBD2 covers 10 bases. The germline gives CDR1 MNHEY, CDR2 SMNVEV (reference sequence). The CDR3 has 14 residues. J was trimmed by 9 bases and V by 8 bases; bases with no gene match: 10.

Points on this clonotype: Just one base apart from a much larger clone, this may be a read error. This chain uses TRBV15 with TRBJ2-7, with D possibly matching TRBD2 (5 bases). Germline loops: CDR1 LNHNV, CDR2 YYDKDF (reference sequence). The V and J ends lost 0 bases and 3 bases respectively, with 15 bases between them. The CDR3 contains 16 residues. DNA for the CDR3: TGTGCCACCAGCAGAGATCAAGGCGAGGGAATCTACGAGCAGTACTTC. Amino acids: CATSRDQGEGIYEQYF.

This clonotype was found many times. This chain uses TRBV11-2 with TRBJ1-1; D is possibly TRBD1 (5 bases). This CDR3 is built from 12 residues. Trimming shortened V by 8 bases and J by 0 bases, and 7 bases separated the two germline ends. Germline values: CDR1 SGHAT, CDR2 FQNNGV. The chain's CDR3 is CASGALNTEAFF. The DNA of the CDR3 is TGTGCCAGCGGGGCCTTGAACACTGAAGCTTTCTTT.

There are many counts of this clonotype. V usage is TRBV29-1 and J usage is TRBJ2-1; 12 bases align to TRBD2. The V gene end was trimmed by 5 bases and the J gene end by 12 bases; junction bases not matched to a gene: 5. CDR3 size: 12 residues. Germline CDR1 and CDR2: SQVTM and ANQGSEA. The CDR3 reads CSVWTSGMMQFF. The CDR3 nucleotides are TGCAGCGTTTGGACTAGCGGGATGATGCAGTTCTTC.

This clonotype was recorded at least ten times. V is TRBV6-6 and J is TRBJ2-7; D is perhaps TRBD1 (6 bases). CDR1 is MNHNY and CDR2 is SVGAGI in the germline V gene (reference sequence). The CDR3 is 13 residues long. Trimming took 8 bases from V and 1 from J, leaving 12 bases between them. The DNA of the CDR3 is TGTGCCAGCCGCCCAGGGGATTCCTACGAGCAGTACGTC. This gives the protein CASRPGDSYEQYV.

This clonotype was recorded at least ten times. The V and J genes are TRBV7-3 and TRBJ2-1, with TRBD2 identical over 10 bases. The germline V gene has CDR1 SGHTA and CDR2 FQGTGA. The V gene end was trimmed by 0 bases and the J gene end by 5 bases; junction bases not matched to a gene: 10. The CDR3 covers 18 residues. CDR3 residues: CASSLTSARTSGNNEQFF. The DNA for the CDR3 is TGTGCCAGCAGCTTAACCTCGGCCCGGACTAGCGGTAACAATGAGCAGTTCTTC.

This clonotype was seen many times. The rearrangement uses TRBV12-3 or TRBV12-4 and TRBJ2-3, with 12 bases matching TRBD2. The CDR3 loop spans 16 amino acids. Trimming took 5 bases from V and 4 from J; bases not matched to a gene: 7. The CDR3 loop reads CASSPRTSGTSDTQYF. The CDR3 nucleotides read TGTGCCAGCAGTCCCAGGACTAGCGGGACCTCAGATACGCAGTATTTT.

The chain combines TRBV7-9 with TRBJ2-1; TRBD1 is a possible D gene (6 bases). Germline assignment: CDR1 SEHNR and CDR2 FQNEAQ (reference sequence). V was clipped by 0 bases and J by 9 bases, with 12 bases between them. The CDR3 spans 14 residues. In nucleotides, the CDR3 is TGTGCCAGCAGCTTAGCAGGGATGGGGGCTGAGCAGTTCTTC. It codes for CASSLAGMGAEQFF. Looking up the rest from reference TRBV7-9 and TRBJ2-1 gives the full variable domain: DTGVSQNPRHKITKRGQNVTFRCDPISEHNRLYWYRQTLGQGPEFLTYFQNEAQLEKSRLLSDRFSAERPKGSFSTLEIQRTEQGDSAMYLCASSLAGMGAEQFFGPGTRLTVL.

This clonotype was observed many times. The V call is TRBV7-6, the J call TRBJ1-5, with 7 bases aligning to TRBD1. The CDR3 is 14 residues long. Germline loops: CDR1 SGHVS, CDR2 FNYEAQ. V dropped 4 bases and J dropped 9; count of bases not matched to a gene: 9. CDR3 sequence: CASSSGQTSGPQHF. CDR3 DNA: TGTGCCAGCAGCTCGGGACAGACTAGCGGGCCCCAGCATTTT. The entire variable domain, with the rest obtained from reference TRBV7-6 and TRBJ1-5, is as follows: GAGVSQSPRYKVTKRGQDVALRCDPISGHVSLYWYRQALGQGPEFLTYFNYEAQQDKSGLPNDRFSAERPEGSISTLTIQRTEQRDSAMYRCASSSGQTSGPQHFGDGTRLSIL.

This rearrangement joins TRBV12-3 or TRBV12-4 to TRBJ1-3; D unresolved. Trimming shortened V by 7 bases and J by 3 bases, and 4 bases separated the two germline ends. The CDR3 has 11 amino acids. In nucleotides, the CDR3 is TGTGCCAGCACCTATGGAAACACCATATATTTT. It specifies CASTYGNTIYF.

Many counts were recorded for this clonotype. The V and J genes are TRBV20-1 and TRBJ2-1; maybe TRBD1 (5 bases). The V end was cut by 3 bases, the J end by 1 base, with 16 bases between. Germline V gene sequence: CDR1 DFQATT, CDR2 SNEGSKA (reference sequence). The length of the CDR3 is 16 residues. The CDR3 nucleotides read TGCAGTGCTAGGAAGGGGTTGGGCGAATCCTACAATGAGCAGTTCTTC. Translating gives CSARKGLGESYNEQFF.

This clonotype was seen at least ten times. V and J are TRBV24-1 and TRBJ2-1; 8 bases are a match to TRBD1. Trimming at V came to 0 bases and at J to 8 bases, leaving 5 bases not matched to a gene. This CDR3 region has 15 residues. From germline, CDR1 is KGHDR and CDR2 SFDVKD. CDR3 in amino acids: CATSDLGQGRDEQFF. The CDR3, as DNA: TGTGCCACCAGTGATTTGGGACAGGGTAGGGATGAGCAGTTCTTC.

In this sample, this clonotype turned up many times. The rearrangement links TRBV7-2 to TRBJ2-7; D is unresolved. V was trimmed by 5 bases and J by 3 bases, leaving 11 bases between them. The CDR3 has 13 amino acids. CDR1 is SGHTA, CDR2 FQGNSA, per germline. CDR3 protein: CASSERPNYEQYV. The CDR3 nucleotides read TGTGCCAGCAGCGAACGGCCTAACTACGAGCAGTACGTC.

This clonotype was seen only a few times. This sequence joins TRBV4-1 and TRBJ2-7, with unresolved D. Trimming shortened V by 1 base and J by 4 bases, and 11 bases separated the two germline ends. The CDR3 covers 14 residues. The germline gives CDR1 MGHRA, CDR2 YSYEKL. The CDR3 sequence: CASSQAEWGYEQYV. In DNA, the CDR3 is TGCGCCAGCAGCCAAGCGGAATGGGGTTACGAGCAGTACGTC.

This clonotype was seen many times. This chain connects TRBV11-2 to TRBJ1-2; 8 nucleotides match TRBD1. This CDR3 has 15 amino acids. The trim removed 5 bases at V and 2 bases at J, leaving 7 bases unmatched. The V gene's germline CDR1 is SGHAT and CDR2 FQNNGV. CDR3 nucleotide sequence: TGTGCCAGCAGCCCCAGGGACAGGCCGAACTATGGCTACACCTTC. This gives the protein CASSPRDRPNYGYTF.

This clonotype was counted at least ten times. The chain's CDR3 is CASWTSATYTDTQYF. CDR3 nucleotides: TGTGCCAGCTGGACTAGCGCGACGTACACAGATACGCAGTATTTT. The chain combines TRBV28 with TRBJ2-3; 9 bases fit TRBD2. CDR3 length equals 15 residues. V trimming: 8 bases; J trimming: 2 bases; junction bases outside the gene matches: 8. Germline CDR1 reads MDHEN; CDR2 reads SYDVKM.

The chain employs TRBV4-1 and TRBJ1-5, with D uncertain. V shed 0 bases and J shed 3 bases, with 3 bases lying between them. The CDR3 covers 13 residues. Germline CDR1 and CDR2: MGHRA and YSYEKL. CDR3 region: CASSQELNQPQHF. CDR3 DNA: TGCGCCAGCAGCCAAGAACTCAATCAGCCCCAGCATTTT.

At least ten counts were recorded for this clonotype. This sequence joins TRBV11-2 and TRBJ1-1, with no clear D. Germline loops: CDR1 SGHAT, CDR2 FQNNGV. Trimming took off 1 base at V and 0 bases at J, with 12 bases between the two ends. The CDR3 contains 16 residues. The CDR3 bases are TGTGCCAGCAGCTTAGGTACGGCTAAAATGAACACTGAAGCTTTCTTT. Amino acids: CASSLGTAKMNTEAFF.

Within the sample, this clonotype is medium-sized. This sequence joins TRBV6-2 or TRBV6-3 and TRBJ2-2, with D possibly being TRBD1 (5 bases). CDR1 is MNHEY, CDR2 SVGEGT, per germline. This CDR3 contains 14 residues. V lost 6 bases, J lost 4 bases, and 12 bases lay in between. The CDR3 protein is CASRHDRSTGELFF. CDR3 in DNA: TGTGCCAGCAGACACGACAGATCCACCGGGGAGCTGTTTTTT.

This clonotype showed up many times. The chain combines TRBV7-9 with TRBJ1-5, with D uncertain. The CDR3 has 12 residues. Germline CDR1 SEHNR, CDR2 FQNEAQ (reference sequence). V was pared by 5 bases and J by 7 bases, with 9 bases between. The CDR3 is CASSEDWQPQHF. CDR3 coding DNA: TGTGCCAGCAGCGAAGATTGGCAGCCCCAGCATTTT.

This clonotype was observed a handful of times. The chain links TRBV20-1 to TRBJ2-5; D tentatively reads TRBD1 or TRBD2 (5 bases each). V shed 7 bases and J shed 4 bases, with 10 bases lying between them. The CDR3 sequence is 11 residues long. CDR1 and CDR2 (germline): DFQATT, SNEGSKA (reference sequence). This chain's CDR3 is CSVTGGETQYF. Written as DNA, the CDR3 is TGCAGTGTAACAGGAGGAGAGACCCAGTACTTC.

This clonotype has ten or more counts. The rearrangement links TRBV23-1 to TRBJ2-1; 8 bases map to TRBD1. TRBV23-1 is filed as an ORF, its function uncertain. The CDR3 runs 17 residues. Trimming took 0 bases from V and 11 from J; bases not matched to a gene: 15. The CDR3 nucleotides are TGCGCCAGCAGTCAATCGGCCCCCCAGGGTCAGGGGGCGAAGCAGTTCTTC. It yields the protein CASSQSAPQGQGAKQFF.

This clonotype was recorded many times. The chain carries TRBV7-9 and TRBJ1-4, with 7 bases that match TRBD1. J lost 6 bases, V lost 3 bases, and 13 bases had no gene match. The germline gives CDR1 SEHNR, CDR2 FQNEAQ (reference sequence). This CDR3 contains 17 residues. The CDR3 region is CASSLGGGANGDEKLFF. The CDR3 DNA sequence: TGTGCCAGCAGCTTGGGAGGGGGCGCAAATGGGGATGAAAAACTGTTTTTT. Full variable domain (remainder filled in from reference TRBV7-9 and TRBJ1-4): DTGVSQNPRHKITKRGQNVTFRCDPISEHNRLYWYRQTLGQGPEFLTYFQNEAQLEKSRLLSDRFSAERPKGSFSTLEIQRTEQGDSAMYLCASSLGGGANGDEKLFFGSGTQLSVL.

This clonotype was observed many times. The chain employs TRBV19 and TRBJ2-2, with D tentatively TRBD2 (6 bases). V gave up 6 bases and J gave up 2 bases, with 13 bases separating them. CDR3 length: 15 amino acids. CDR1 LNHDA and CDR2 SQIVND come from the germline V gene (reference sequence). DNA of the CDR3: TGTGCCAGTAGATTCGGAGGGCCAAACACCGGGGAGCTGTTTTTT. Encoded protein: CASRFGGPNTGELFF.

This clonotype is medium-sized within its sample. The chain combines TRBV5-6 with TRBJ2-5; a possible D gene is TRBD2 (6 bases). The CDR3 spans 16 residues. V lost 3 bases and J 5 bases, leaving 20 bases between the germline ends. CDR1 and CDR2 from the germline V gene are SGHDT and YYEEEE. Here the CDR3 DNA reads TGTGCCAGCAGCTGGGGGGACGCCTCCAAGTCGGAGACCCAGTACTTC. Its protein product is CASSWGDASKSETQYF.

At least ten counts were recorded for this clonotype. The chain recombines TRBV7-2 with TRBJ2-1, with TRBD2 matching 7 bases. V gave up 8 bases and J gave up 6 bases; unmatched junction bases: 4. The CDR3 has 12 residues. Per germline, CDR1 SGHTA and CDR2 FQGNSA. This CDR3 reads CASGEGPNEQFF. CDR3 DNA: TGTGCCAGCGGGGAGGGTCCCAATGAGCAGTTCTTC. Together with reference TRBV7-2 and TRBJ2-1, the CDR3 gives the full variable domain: GAGVSQSPSNKVTEKGKDVELRCDPISGHTALYWYRQSLGQGLEFLIYFQGNSAPDKSGLPSDRFSAERTGGSVSTLTIQRTQQEDSAVYLCASGEGPNEQFFGPGTRLTVL.

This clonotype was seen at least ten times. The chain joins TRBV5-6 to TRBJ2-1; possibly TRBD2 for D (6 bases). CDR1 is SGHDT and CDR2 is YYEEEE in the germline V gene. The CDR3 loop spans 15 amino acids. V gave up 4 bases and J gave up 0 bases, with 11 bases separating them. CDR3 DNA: TGTGCCAGCAGCCGTAGCGGTCTCTCCTACAATGAGCAGTTCTTC. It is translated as CASSRSGLSYNEQFF.

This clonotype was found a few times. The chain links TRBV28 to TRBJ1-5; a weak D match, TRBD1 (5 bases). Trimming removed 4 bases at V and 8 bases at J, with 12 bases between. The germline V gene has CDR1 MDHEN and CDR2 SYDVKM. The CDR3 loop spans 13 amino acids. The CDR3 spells CASSSQGLEPQHF. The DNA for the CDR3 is TGTGCCAGCAGTTCTCAGGGTTTGGAGCCCCAGCATTTT.

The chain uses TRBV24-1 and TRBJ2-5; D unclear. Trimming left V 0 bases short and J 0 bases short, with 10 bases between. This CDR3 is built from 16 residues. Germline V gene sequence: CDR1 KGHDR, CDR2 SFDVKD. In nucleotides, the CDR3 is TGTGCCACCAGTGATTTGGGGCTCTTCGACCAAGAGACCCAGTACTTC. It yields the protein CATSDLGLFDQETQYF.

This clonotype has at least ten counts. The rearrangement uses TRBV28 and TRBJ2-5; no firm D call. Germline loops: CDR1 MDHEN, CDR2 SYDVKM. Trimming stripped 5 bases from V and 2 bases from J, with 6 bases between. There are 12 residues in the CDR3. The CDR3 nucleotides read TGTGCCAGCAGTCTCAGACAAGAGACCCAGTACTTC. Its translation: CASSLRQETQYF.

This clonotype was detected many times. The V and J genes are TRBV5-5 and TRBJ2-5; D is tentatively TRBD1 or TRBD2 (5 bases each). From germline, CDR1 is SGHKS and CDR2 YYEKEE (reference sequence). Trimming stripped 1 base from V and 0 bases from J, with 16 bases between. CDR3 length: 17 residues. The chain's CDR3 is CASSLWGTSHHQETQYF. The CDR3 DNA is TGTGCCAGCAGCTTGTGGGGGACGTCGCATCACCAAGAGACCCAGTACTTC.